Shown below are 31 T cell receptor beta chains from a single sample sequenced in a study of identical twins (dated by TCRdb to 2015 to 2016). Library prep was done by 5' RACE. TCRdb shows the sequencer as Illumina HiSeq 2000. TCRdb's own reprocessing of the public reads used fastp at Q25 and MiXCR and kept productive beta chains. All rows with the same CDR3 protein become a single entry with the most common DNA and genes. The sample table holds around 1.7 million distinct CDR3 sequences, of which 32% were seen once. The ten most abundant clones make up about 0.27% of the sample. Sequencing was performed on cord blood. These receptors all come from a newborn girl in good health.

A few counts support this clonotype. The rearrangement joins TRBV11-1 to TRBJ1-5, with D uncertain. Germline assignment: CDR1 SGHAT and CDR2 FQDESV (reference sequence). This CDR3 contains 21 residues. Trimming cost V 3 bases and J 0 bases, with 27 bases left between them. The CDR3 sequence: CASSFMFPHNVNPYSNQPQHF. The CDR3 DNA follows: TGTGCCAGCAGCTTTATGTTTCCTCACAACGTAAACCCGTATAGCAATCAGCCCCAGCATTTT.

Comment on this clonotype: A much bigger clone sits one base away, suggesting this may be a read error. The chain combines TRBV5-6 with TRBJ2-3; D gene unclear. V was clipped by 4 bases and J by 2 bases, with 8 bases between them. This CDR3 spans 13 amino acids. CDR1 SGHDT and CDR2 YYEEEE come from the germline V gene. The CDR3 nucleotides read TGTGCCAGCAGCCGTAAACCCACAGATACGCAGTATTTT. It codes for CASSRKPTDTQYF.

As to this clonotype: This may be a read error, as it is one base from a much larger clone. The chain links TRBV29-1 to TRBJ2-1; D is perhaps TRBD2 (6 bases). Trimming took 6 bases from V and 2 from J, leaving 23 bases between them. Looked up from germline, CDR1 is SQVTM and CDR2 is ANQGSEA. CDR3 length: 17 residues. The CDR3 loop is CSVVKPLAAHTYNEQFF. The CDR3 bases are TGCAGCGTGGTAAAGCCCTTAGCGGCCCACACCTACAATGAGCAGTTCTTC.

This clonotype was seen more than once but under ten times. This chain connects TRBV5-1 to TRBJ2-7, with D hard to call. This CDR3 is 16 amino acids long. V was shortened by 2 bases and J by 3 bases, with 18 bases between the two germline ends. Per the germline V gene, CDR1 is SGHRS and CDR2 is YFSETQ. The CDR3 sequence is CASSLISPALLYEQYF. The DNA of the CDR3 is TGCGCCAGCAGCTTAATCAGCCCCGCGCTCCTCTACGAGCAGTACTTC.

V is TRBV25-1 and J is TRBJ2-1; 10 bases are shared with TRBD2. V shed 5 bases, J shed 6 bases, and the junction held 4 bases outside the gene matches. The V gene's germline CDR1 is MGHDK and CDR2 SYGVNS. This CDR3 spans 14 amino acids. CDR3 nucleotide sequence: TGTGCCAGCAGTTCAGCGGGGGGGTTCAATGAGCAGTTCTTC. Its translation is CASSSAGGFNEQFF.

This clonotype was seen a handful of times. This chain connects TRBV11-2 to TRBJ2-1, with D unclear. The CDR3 covers 15 residues. CDR1 and CDR2 from the germline V gene are SGHAT and FQNNGV. The V and J ends lost 5 bases and 4 bases respectively, with 15 bases between them. The CDR3 DNA reads as TGTGCCAGCAGCGGGGTCAAGGGTCGGTACAATGAGCAGTTCTTC. It translates to CASSGVKGRYNEQFF.

This clonotype was observed a few times. The V and J genes are TRBV27 and TRBJ2-7; 9 bases are a match to TRBD2. Looked up from germline, CDR1 is MNHEY and CDR2 is SMNVEV (reference sequence). With 2 bases clipped from V and 5 bases from J, the junction kept 4 bases outside the gene matches. This CDR3 spans 14 amino acids. CDR3 loop: CASSLVSSGNEQYF. The CDR3 nucleotides are TGTGCCAGCAGTTTAGTATCTAGCGGGAACGAGCAGTACTTC.

This chain connects TRBV7-9 to TRBJ2-1; 12 bases align to TRBD2. V lost 3 bases, J lost 6 bases, and 6 bases stayed unmatched. This CDR3 region has 16 residues. Germline V gene sequence: CDR1 SEHNR, CDR2 FQNEAQ (reference sequence). CDR3 DNA sequence: TGTGCCAGCAGCTTCTCCACGACTAGCGGGAGCAATGAGCAGTTCTTC. Residues: CASSFSTTSGSNEQFF.

This clonotype was detected a few times. This chain uses TRBV10-3 with TRBJ1-1; D gene uncertain. Trimming removed 2 bases from V and 1 base from J, with 8 bases in between. Germline loops: CDR1 ENHRY, CDR2 SYGVKD. The CDR3 covers 14 residues. Written as DNA, the CDR3 is TGTGCCATCAGTGAGACTGGAGCGAACACTGAAGCTTTCTTT. It codes for CAISETGANTEAFF.

The rearrangement joins TRBV18 to TRBJ2-7, with D possibly TRBD1 on 5 matching bases. Trimming cost V 5 bases and J 0 bases, with 17 bases left between them. Per germline, CDR1 KGHSH and CDR2 LQKENI. CDR3 length equals 16 residues. The CDR3 nucleotides are TGTGCCAGCTCAGGGGCTCTACTAAAAAGCTCCTACGAGCAGTACTTC. Translation gives CASSGALLKSSYEQYF. Using reference TRBV18 and TRBJ2-7 for the parts outside the CDR3, the full variable domain is NAGVMQNPRHLVRRRGQEARLRCSPMKGHSHVYWYRQLPEEGLKFMVYLQKENIIDESGMPKERFSAEFPKEGPSILRIQQVVRGDSAAYFCASSGALLKSSYEQYFGPGTRLTVT.

The chain joins TRBV18 to TRBJ2-3; the D gene is possibly TRBD2 (5 bases). The CDR3 is 15 residues long. Per the germline V gene, CDR1 is KGHSH and CDR2 is LQKENI. V shed 2 bases and J shed 6 bases, with 15 bases lying between them. CDR3 in DNA: TGTGCCAGCTCACCAGGTTCTAGCCGCGTCGATACGCAGTATTTT. Translation: CASSPGSSRVDTQYF.

Only a few counts were recorded for this clonotype. This chain joins TRBV4-1 and TRBJ2-1, with 8 positions matching TRBD2. The CDR3 sequence is 16 residues long. V was pared by 2 bases and J by 6 bases, with 9 bases of the junction left unmatched. Germline V CDR1 and CDR2: MGHRA, YSYEKL. The CDR3 here is CASSQIKRERGNEQFF. DNA for the CDR3: TGCGCCAGCAGCCAAATAAAGCGGGAGAGAGGCAATGAGCAGTTCTTC.

Written as DNA, the CDR3 is TGCGCCAGCATCCCCGGGACTACCTACGAGCAGTACTTC. Encoded protein: CASIPGTTYEQYF. This chain joins TRBV10-2 and TRBJ2-7; 7 nucleotides line up with TRBD2. The CDR3 has 13 residues. Germline trimming cut 7 bases from V and 2 bases from J; bases unmatched to any gene: 5. CDR1 is WSHSY, CDR2 SAAADI, per germline.

The table lists this clonotype with many counts. The chain uses TRBV10-3 and TRBJ2-5; D gene ambiguous. CDR3 length equals 13 residues. CDR1 ENHRY and CDR2 SYGVKD come from the germline V gene. With 7 bases removed from V and 7 bases from J, the gap between germline ends came to 16 bases. CDR3 sequence (DNA): TGTGCCATCAAGGGCAGGTTTTTCGGGACCCAGTACTTC. Amino acid sequence: CAIKGRFFGTQYF.

This clonotype came up a few times. This chain links TRBV4-1 with TRBJ1-2; no reliable D call. This CDR3 spans 12 amino acids. Germline V gene sequence: CDR1 MGHRA, CDR2 YSYEKL. V lost 4 bases and J lost 3, with 6 bases in between. The CDR3, as DNA: TGCGCCAGCAGCCGTTCTGACTATGGCTACACCTTC. This codes for CASSRSDYGYTF.

This clonotype was picked up a small number of times. This chain uses TRBV4-1 with TRBJ2-5; 8 nucleotides line up with TRBD1. This CDR3 has 14 amino acids. The trim removed 1 base at V and 6 bases at J, leaving 4 bases unmatched. Looked up from germline, CDR1 is MGHRA and CDR2 is YSYEKL. The CDR3 DNA follows: TGCGCCAGCAGCCAAGGCCAGGGGGCAAAGACCCAGTACTTC. It translates to CASSQGQGAKTQYF.

The chain couples TRBV12-3 or TRBV12-4 to TRBJ2-3; D is perhaps TRBD2 (6 bases). Trimming stripped 5 bases from V and 4 bases from J, with 13 bases between. CDR3 length: 14 amino acids. Written as DNA, the CDR3 is TGTGCCAGCAGTCGACCGCCTAGCGCAGATACGCAGTATTTT. Translation: CASSRPPSADTQYF.

This chain connects TRBV12-3 or TRBV12-4 to TRBJ2-1, with D perhaps matching TRBD1 (5 bases). The J call may be faulty, since TRBJ2-7 better matches the DNA end. The CDR3 runs to 13 residues. The DNA of the CDR3 is TGTGCCAGCAGACCGGACACCTACAATGAGCAGTACTTC. This sequence encodes CASRPDTYNEQYF.

This clonotype was recorded only once. This chain uses TRBV2 with TRBJ2-1; D perhaps matches TRBD2 (5 bases). The tail of the sequence fits TRBJ2-7 better, so the J call may be wrong. Germline V CDR1 and CDR2: SNHLY, FYNNEI. The CDR3 runs to 15 residues. The CDR3 loop reads CASSDASGGYNEQYF. The CDR3 DNA reads TGTGCCAGCAGTGATGCCAGCGGAGGCTACAATGAGCAGTACTTC.

This chain connects TRBV11-2 to TRBJ2-3, with 14 nucleotides matching TRBD2. This CDR3 spans 18 amino acids. The J segment lost 8 bases and the V segment lost 2 bases, leaving 12 bases of the junction unmatched. CDR1 and CDR2 from the germline V gene are SGHAT and FQNNGV. CDR3: CASSLTPGLAGVRGTQYF. The CDR3, as DNA: TGTGCCAGCAGCTTAACCCCGGGACTAGCGGGAGTTCGTGGTACGCAGTATTTT. The full variable domain, rest sourced from reference TRBV11-2 and TRBJ2-3, is EAGVAQSPRYKIIEKRQSVAFWCNPISGHATLYWYQQILGQGPKLLIQFQNNGVVDDSQLPKDRFSAERLKGVDSTLKIQPAKLEDSAVYLCASSLTPGLAGVRGTQYFGPGTRLTVL.

The sample holds one count of this clonotype. The chain joins TRBV20-1 to TRBJ2-2; 8 bases agree with TRBD2. The germline V gene has CDR1 DFQATT and CDR2 SNEGSKA (reference sequence). J lost 0 bases, V lost 3 bases, and 3 bases had no gene match. The CDR3 extends over 15 amino acids. CDR3 nucleotide sequence: TGCAGTGCTAGCGTGCGGGAGGCGAACACCGGGGAGCTGTTTTTT. It encodes CSASVREANTGELFF.

V and J are TRBV12-3 or TRBV12-4 and TRBJ1-6, with D uncertain. V gave up 1 base and J gave up 10 bases, with 14 bases separating them. The CDR3 spans 15 residues. DNA of the CDR3: TGTGCCAGCAGTTTAGATGCTTCGGCAGGCTCACCCCTCCACTTT. It codes for CASSLDASAGSPLHF.

V usage is TRBV18 and J usage is TRBJ2-4; D is unclear. Judging by the DNA end, TRBJ2-7 fits better; the J call may be wrong. The CDR3 runs to 13 residues. Looked up from germline, CDR1 is KGHSH and CDR2 is LQKENI. In DNA, the CDR3 is TGTGCCAGCTCACAATACGACAACTACGAGCAGTACTTC. It yields the protein CASSQYDNYEQYF.

The rearrangement uses TRBV28 and TRBJ2-3; D is perhaps TRBD2 (7 bases). The V end lost 7 bases, the J end lost 4 bases, and 18 bases lay between the germline ends. The CDR3 is made up of 15 amino acids. CDR1 MDHEN and CDR2 SYDVKM come from the germline V gene. The CDR3 reads CASMGGGVQADTQYF. The CDR3 DNA reads TGTGCCAGCATGGGAGGGGGAGTGCAGGCAGATACGCAGTATTTT.

This clonotype was recorded only once. Written as DNA, the CDR3 is TGCAGTGCTCGGCGGACCGTTGCAACTAATGAAAAACTGTTTTTT. Protein: CSARRTVATNEKLFF. This chain connects TRBV20-1 to TRBJ1-4; D is undetermined. Germline V CDR1 and CDR2: DFQATT, SNEGSKA (reference sequence). Between the trimmed V and J ends, which lost 5 bases and 0 bases, there was a span of 13 bases. The CDR3 length is 15 residues.

This chain joins TRBV20-1 and TRBJ1-6; D is undetermined. The CDR3 totals 16 residues. Looked up from germline, CDR1 is DFQATT and CDR2 is SNEGSKA (reference sequence). Trimming stripped 1 base from V and 5 bases from J, with 15 bases between. The chain's CDR3 is CSARGPQGQHNSPLHF. The DNA for the CDR3 is TGCAGTGCTAGAGGCCCCCAAGGGCAGCATAATTCACCCCTCCACTTT.

V is TRBV20-1 and J is TRBJ2-7, with D unclear. The CDR3 length is 11 residues. The V end was cut by 6 bases, the J end by 5 bases, with 11 bases between. Germline CDR1 reads DFQATT; CDR2 reads SNEGSKA (reference sequence). The DNA of the CDR3 is TGCAGTGCCCCTAGACGGGACGAGCAGTACTTC. This sequence encodes CSAPRRDEQYF.

This chain joins TRBV6-1 and TRBJ2-3; 7 bases match TRBD2. J gave up 1 base and V 6 bases, and 7 bases lay outside the gene matches. This CDR3 has 15 amino acids. Germline lookup yields CDR1 MNHNS and CDR2 SASEGT. This CDR3 reads CASSSGEFGTDTQYF. CDR3 DNA: TGTGCCAGCAGCAGCGGGGAGTTCGGCACAGATACGCAGTATTTT.

This clonotype was observed a few times. This chain links TRBV2 with TRBJ2-1; D is ambiguous. Germline CDR1 SNHLY, CDR2 FYNNEI. This CDR3 has 14 residues. Trimming left V 4 bases short and J 6 bases short, with 13 bases between. This CDR3 reads CASSATSSPNEQFF. The CDR3 DNA follows: TGTGCCAGCAGTGCCACCTCCTCACCCAATGAGCAGTTCTTC.

This chain connects TRBV11-2 to TRBJ2-1; 7 bases align to TRBD2. Trimming took 0 bases from V and 7 from J; bases not matched to a gene: 9. The CDR3 covers 16 residues. The V gene's germline CDR1 is SGHAT and CDR2 FQNNGV. The CDR3 DNA is TGTGCCAGCAGCTTAGATCCGCGGGGGTGGGTAAATGAGCAGTTCTTC. This encodes CASSLDPRGWVNEQFF.

In its sample, this clonotype was seen a few times. The V gene is TRBV14, the J gene TRBJ2-3; D perhaps matches TRBD1 (5 bases). Germline assignment: CDR1 SGHDN and CDR2 FVKESK. The V gene lost 0 bases and the J gene lost 5 bases, with 15 bases spanning the gap. The length of the CDR3 is 16 residues. This CDR3 is CASSQDPGRWGDTQYF. In nucleotides, the CDR3 is TGTGCCAGCAGCCAAGATCCAGGGCGGTGGGGAGATACGCAGTATTTT. The whole variable domain, remainder taken from reference TRBV14 and TRBJ2-3, is EAGVTQFPSHSVIEKGQTVTLRCDPISGHDNLYWYRRVMGKEIKFLLHFVKESKQDESGMPNNRFLAERTGGTYSTLKVQPAELEDSGVYFCASSQDPGRWGDTQYFGPGTRLTVL.